The 16 T cell receptor beta chains below were found in one sample sequenced in a study of blood T cell repertoires in COVID-19 (dated by TCRdb to the early 2020s). Receptors were amplified or captured by the immunoSEQ multiplex PCR assay. This is the immuneACCESS table as TCRdb keeps it, with only in-frame sequences that have V and J called. A part of the clones is gone; compared with another copy, unresolved V genes explain less than half, and the rest is unexplained. A total of some 270,000 clones appear in this sample, over 75% of them only once. Roughly 9.6% of the sample lies in the top ten. The sample consisted of peripheral blood. The receptors stem from an older woman with acute or convalescent COVID-19.

The chain has TRBV5-1 and TRBJ2-5, with 9 bases that match TRBD1. CDR1 SGHRS and CDR2 YFSETQ come from the germline V gene. V shed 4 bases, J shed 6 bases, and the junction held 7 bases outside the gene matches. The CDR3 covers 14 residues. Here the CDR3 reads CASSRPGQGKTQYF. The CDR3 DNA is TGCGCCAGCAGCCGACCCGGACAGGGGAAGACCCAGTACTTC.

Only one count was recorded for this clone. The rearrangement uses TRBV7-8 and TRBJ2-5; 11 nucleotides match TRBD2. This CDR3 has 17 residues. Germline values: CDR1 SGHVS, CDR2 FQNEAQ. The ends lost 4 bases at V and 3 bases at J; junction bases unmatched: 10. This CDR3 reads CASSSRLAGQHEETQYF. The DNA for the CDR3 is TGTGCCAGCAGCTCCCGACTAGCGGGGCAGCACGAAGAGACCCAGTACTTC.

This clone has only one observation. This chain uses TRBV4-1 with TRBJ1-1, with D perhaps matching TRBD1 (5 bases). The CDR3 is made up of 16 amino acids. V was pared by 0 bases and J by 0 bases, with 11 bases between. CDR1 and CDR2 (germline): MGHRA, YSYEKL. The CDR3 here is CASSQDGRGMNTEAFF. CDR3 nucleotide sequence: TGCGCCAGCAGCCAAGACGGAAGGGGTATGAACACTGAAGCTTTCTTT.

The rearrangement links TRBV7-6 to TRBJ1-2; 9 bases match TRBD1. The CDR3 totals 15 residues. CDR1 SGHVS and CDR2 FNYEAQ come from the germline V gene. The junction had 17 bases not matched to a gene; V was cut back by 5 bases and J by 13 bases. CDR3 sequence: CASSNYAGTGLEATF. The CDR3 DNA follows: TGTGCCAGCAGCAACTATGCCGGGACAGGGCTGGAGGCCACCTTC.

V gene TRBV19 combines with J gene TRBJ1-3, with unresolved D. V lost 4 bases to trimming and J lost 0 bases, with 7 bases between them. This CDR3 is 14 amino acids long. Looked up from germline, CDR1 is LNHDA and CDR2 is SQIVND (reference sequence). The CDR3 spells CASSNRSSGNTIYF. CDR3 nucleotides: TGTGCCAGTAGTAATCGGAGCTCTGGAAACACCATATATTTT.

This clone occurred once. The chain has TRBV30 and TRBJ1-3; 7 bases match TRBD1. This CDR3 is built from 16 residues. Unmatched junction bases numbered 5, after V lost 0 bases and J lost 0 bases. Germline-derived CDR1 and CDR2 are GTSNPN and SVGIG (reference sequence). CDR3 nucleotide sequence: TGTGCCTGGAGTGTACTGGCAGGGGGCTCTGGAAACACCATATATTTT. Translating it yields CAWSVLAGGSGNTIYF.

This clone has only a few counts. The chain joins TRBV7-2 to TRBJ1-3, with 7 bases matching TRBD1. CDR3 length equals 14 residues. CDR1 is SGHTA, CDR2 FQGNSA, per germline. V dropped 5 bases and J dropped 3; count of bases not matched to a gene: 4. This chain's CDR3 is CASSVTGVGNTIYF. The CDR3 DNA sequence: TGTGCCAGCAGCGTAACAGGGGTTGGAAACACCATATATTTT.

The V call is TRBV5-1, the J call TRBJ2-7, with TRBD1 as a possible D gene (5 bases). The CDR3 sequence is 13 residues long. CDR1 SGHRS and CDR2 YFSETQ come from the germline V gene. V lost 0 bases and J lost 5, with 9 bases in between. CDR3 DNA sequence: TGCGCCAGCAGCTTGGGGGGCCCCAACGAGCAGTACTTC. Translated: CASSLGGPNEQYF.

This clone was detected once. This sequence joins TRBV5-6 and TRBJ1-1; 8 nucleotides align to TRBD1. Looked up from germline, CDR1 is SGHDT and CDR2 is YYEEEE. V shed 2 bases, J shed 4 bases, and the junction held 4 bases outside the gene matches. The CDR3 covers 14 residues. The CDR3 protein is CASSFRGLGTEAFF. CDR3 DNA sequence: TGTGCCAGCAGCTTCAGGGGGCTTGGCACTGAAGCTTTCTTT.

V usage is TRBV18 and J usage is TRBJ2-1; D is uncertain. Trimming took off 3 bases at V and 6 bases at J, with 12 bases between the two ends. The CDR3 is made up of 14 amino acids. Looked up from germline, CDR1 is KGHSH and CDR2 is LQKENI. CDR3 DNA sequence: TGTGCCAGCTCACCGGTAACTCGTGGCAATGAGCAGTTCTTC. This sequence encodes CASSPVTRGNEQFF.

The chain links TRBV3-1 (or the pseudogene TRBV3-2) to TRBJ1-2; TRBD1 might be the D (5 bases). Germline CDR1 reads LGHDT; CDR2 reads YNNKEL (reference sequence). Trimming left V 4 bases short and J 2 bases short, with 11 bases between. The CDR3 is 14 amino acids. CDR3 sequence reads: CASSRGPQNYGYTF. For the CDR3, the DNA is TGTGCCAGCAGCCGGGGCCCCCAGAACTATGGCTACACCTTC.

The CDR3 DNA sequence: TGTGCCAGCAGCTCGACAGATTTCCAAGAGACCCAGTACTTC. Protein sequence: CASSSTDFQETQYF. V and J are TRBV5-5 and TRBJ2-5; maybe TRBD1 (5 bases). The CDR3 is 14 residues long. Germline V gene data show CDR1 as SGHKS and CDR2 as YYEKEE (reference sequence). V was clipped by 3 bases and J by 1 base, with 10 bases between them.

The rearrangement joins TRBV6-2 or TRBV6-3 to TRBJ1-2, with D maybe TRBD1 (6 bases). CDR1 is MNHEY and CDR2 is SVGEGT in the germline V gene. There are 13 residues in the CDR3. Trimming removed 5 bases at V and 8 bases at J, with 15 bases between. CDR3: CASSPTGFWGYTF. In DNA, the CDR3 is TGTGCCAGCAGTCCCACAGGGTTCTGGGGCTACACCTTC.

This chain connects TRBV12-3 or TRBV12-4 to TRBJ2-4; no firm D call. The germline V and J ends were trimmed by 6 bases and 4 bases, with 4 bases remaining between them. The CDR3 length is 11 residues. The CDR3 here is CASSEKNIQYF. The DNA for the CDR3 is TGTGCCAGCAGCGAGAAAAACATTCAGTACTTC.

This clone has more than one count but fewer than ten. The V and J genes are TRBV11-1 and TRBJ1-1; TRBD1 matches at 12 bases. The CDR3 length is 16 residues. Germline values: CDR1 SGHAT, CDR2 FQDESV (reference sequence). Trimming removed 4 bases from V and 7 bases from J; junction bases left unmatched: 10. The CDR3 here is CASSWSGTGGANEAFF. For the CDR3, the DNA is TGTGCCAGCAGCTGGTCCGGGACAGGGGGCGCTAATGAAGCTTTCTTT.

This clone was observed a few times. In DNA, the CDR3 is TGCGCCAGCAGCCAAGATGGAGGGTCTGGAAACACCATATATTTT. Amino acid sequence: CASSQDGGSGNTIYF. The V gene is TRBV4-1, the J gene TRBJ1-3; no firm D call. In germline, CDR1 is MGHRA, CDR2 YSYEKL. The CDR3 length is 15 residues. Trimming took off 0 bases at V and 1 base at J, with 7 bases between the two ends.